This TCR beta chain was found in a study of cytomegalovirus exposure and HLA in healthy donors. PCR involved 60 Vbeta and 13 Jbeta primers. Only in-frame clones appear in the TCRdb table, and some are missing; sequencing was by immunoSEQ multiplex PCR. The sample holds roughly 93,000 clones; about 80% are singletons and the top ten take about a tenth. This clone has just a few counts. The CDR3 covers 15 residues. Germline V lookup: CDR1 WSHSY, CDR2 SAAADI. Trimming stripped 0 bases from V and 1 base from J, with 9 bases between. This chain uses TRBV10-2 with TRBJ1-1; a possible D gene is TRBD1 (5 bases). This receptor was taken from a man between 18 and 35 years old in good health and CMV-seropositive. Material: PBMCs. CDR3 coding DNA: TGCGCCAGCAGTGAGTCGGGGGGTTGGAACACTGAAGCTTTCTTT. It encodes CASSESGGWNTEAFF.